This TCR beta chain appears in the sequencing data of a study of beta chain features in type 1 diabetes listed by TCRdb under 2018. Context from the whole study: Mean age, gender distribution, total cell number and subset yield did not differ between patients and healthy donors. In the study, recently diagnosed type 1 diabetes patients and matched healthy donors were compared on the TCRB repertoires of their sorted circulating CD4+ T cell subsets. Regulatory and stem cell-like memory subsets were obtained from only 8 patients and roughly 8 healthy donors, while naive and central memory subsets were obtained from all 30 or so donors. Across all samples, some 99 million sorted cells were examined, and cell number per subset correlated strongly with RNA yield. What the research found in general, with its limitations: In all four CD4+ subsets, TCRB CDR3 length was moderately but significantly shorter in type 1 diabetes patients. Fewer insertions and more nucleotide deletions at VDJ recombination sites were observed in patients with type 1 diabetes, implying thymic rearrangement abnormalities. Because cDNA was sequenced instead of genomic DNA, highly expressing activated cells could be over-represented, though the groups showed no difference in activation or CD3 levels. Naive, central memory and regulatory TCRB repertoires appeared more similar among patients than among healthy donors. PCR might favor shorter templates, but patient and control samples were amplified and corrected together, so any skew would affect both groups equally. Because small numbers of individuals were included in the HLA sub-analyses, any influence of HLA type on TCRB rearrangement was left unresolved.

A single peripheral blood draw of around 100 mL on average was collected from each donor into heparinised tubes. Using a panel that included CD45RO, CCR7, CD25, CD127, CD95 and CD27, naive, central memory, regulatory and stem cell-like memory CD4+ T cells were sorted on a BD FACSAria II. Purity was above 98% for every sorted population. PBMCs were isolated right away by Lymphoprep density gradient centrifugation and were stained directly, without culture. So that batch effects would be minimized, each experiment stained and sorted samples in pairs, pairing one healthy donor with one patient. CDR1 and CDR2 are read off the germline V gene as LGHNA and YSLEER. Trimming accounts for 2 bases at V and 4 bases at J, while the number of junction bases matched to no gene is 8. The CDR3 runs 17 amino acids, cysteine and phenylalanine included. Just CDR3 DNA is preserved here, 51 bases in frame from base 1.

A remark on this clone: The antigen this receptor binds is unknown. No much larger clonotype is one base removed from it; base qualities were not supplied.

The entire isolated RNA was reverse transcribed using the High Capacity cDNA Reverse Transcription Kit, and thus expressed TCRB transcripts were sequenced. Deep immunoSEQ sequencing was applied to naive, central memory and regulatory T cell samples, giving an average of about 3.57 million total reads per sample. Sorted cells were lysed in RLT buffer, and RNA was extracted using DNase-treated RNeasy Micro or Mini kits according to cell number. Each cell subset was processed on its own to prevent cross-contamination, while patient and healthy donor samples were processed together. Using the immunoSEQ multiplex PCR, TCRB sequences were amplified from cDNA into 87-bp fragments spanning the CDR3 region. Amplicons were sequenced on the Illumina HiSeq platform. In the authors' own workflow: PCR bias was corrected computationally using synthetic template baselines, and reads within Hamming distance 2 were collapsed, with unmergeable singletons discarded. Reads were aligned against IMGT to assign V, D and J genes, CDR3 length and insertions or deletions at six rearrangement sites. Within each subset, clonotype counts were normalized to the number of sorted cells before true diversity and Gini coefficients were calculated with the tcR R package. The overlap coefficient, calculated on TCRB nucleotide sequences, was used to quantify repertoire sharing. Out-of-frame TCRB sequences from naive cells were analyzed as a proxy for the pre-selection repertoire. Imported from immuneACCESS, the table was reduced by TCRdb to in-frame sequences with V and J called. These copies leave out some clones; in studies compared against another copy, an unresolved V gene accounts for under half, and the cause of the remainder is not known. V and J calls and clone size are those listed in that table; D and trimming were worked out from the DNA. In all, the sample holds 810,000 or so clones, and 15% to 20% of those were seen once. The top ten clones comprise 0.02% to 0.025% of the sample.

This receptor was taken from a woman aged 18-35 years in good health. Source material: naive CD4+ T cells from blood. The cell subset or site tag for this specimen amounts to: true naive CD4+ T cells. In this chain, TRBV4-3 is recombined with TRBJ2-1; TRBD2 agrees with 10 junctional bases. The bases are TGCGCCAGCAGCCAATCATCCGGGACTAGCGAATACAATGAGCAGTTCTTC. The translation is CASSQSSGTSEYNEQFF.